This T cell receptor beta chain is drawn from a study of regulatory T cells in long-lasting Graves disease. The wider study: Freshly diagnosed Graves' patients had used antithyroid drugs for under 3 months. Study-level findings and limits: TCR diversity was lower in persistent Graves' patients than in newly diagnosed ones.

Construction of the TCR beta libraries employed iRepertoire HTBI primers in conjunction with Arm-PCR of CDR3 regions. MiXCR was run by TCRdb on the multiplex PCR reads, yielding one entry per CDR3 protein. The table has about 610,000 distinct CDR3 sequences, about 16% seen once. Time point here: newly diagnosed GD, antithyroid drugs for less than 3 months. Researchers made the TCR library from RNA that was extracted from PBMCs. This clonotype was observed many times. Its antigen is unidentified. The CDR3 covers 15 residues. Trimming cost V 5 bases and J 6 bases; bases outside gene matches: 10. Germline CDR1 and CDR2: SGHRS and YFSETQ. The same specimen was also included in a second study, on T cells in Graves' hyperthyroidism and ophthalmopathy. That work adds: Together with thyroid ultrasound, orbital computed tomography, serum thyroxine and TRAb, clinical symptoms were used for diagnoses. Using the HTBI primer set, a first-round RT-PCR was run on the TCR CDR3.

The rearrangement uses TRBV5-1 and TRBJ2-1; 8 positions agree with TRBD2. This specimen consisted of peripheral blood mononuclear cells (PBMCs), obtained at new diagnosis, from a patient treated with antithyroid drugs. This clonotype was obtained from a man younger than 35 with Graves disease. The DNA of the CDR3 is TGCGCCAGCAGTGTCTCCGGGAGGGGGGGCAATGAGCAGTTCTTC. Protein: CASSVSGRGGNEQFF.